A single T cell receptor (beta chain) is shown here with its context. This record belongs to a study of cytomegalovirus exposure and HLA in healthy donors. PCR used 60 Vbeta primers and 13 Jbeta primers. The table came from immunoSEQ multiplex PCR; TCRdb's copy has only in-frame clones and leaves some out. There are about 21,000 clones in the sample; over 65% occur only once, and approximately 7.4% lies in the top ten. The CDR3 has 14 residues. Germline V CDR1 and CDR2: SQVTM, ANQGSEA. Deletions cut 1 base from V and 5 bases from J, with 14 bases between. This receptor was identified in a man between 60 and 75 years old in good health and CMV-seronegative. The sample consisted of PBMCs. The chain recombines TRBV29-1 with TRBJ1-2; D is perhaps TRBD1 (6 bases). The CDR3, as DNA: TGCAGCGTTGAAGGAGCCAGGGGTGGATATGGCTACACCTTC. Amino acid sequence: CSVEGARGGYGYTF.